These T cell receptor beta chains were read from a single sample in a study of CD8 T cells in ankylosing spondylitis. A single record per CDR3 protein comes from TCRdb applying MiXCR to the 5' RACE reads. The repertoire has roughly 120,000 distinct CDR3 sequences, roughly an eighth of them found once; the top ten carry about 3%. Specimen: blood, either unsorted or a sorted T cell fraction (not recorded which). The origin of the receptors is a female donor with ankylosing spondylitis or in good health (not recorded which). Each CDR3 is given with its conserved first and last residue. A D gene is named only where the DNA matches it firmly. Part of the rows lack a size; the others show once, few, many or a class for expanded clones.

>TRBJ1-5|few|TRBV27|NA
TGTGCCAGCAGTTTTGAGACCAATCAGCCCCAGCATTTT
CASSFETNQPQHF
>TRBJ1-4|few|TRBV7-3|TRBD1
TGTGCCAGCAGCCCGGGGGGACAGGGATATGAAAAACTGTTTTTT
CASSPGGQGYEKLFF
>TRBJ2-6|NA|TRBV12-3/TRBV12-4|NA
TGTGCCAGCAGGGACTCTGGGGCCAACGTCCTGACTTTC
CASRDSGANVLTF
>TRBJ2-3|NA|TRBV5-1|TRBD2
TGCGCCAGCGCCTACTTGGGACTAGCGGGAGATCCGCAGTATTTT
CASAYLGLAGDPQYF
>TRBJ1-1|many|TRBV7-9|NA
TGTGCCAGCAGCTCCGACAGGATGAACACTGAAGCTTTCTTT
CASSSDRMNTEAFF
>TRBJ1-5|few|TRBV5-1|NA
TGCGCCAGCAGCTTGGCGGCGGGATCGGGTCAGCCCCAGCATTTT
CASSLAAGSGQPQHF
>TRBJ2-7|few|TRBV2|TRBD2
TGTGCCAGCAGTGAAAGGCTAGCGGGGACCAATCGGTACGAGCAGTACTTC
CASSERLAGTNRYEQYF
>TRBJ1-1|many|TRBV28|NA
TGTGCCAGCAGGATCAGGCTCCCGAACACTGAAGCTTTCTTT
CASRIRLPNTEAFF
>TRBJ2-7|NA|TRBV7-8|NA
TGTGCCAGCAGCGTGGACGCAGGTACCTACGAGCAGTACTTC
CASSVDAGTYEQYF
>TRBJ2-3|many|TRBV9|TRBD2
TGTGCCAGCAGCACTCTAGCGGAGCAAACAGATACGCAGTATTTT
CASSTLAEQTDTQYF
>TRBJ1-6|many|TRBV7-9|NA
TGTGCCAGCAGCTTAGGGACAGACCACTCACCCCTCCACTTT
CASSLGTDHSPLHF
>TRBJ2-7|many|TRBV12-3/TRBV12-4|TRBD1
TGTGCCAGTCGGACAGGGGGCTCCTACGAGCAGTACTTC
CASRTGGSYEQYF
>TRBJ1-3|many|TRBV7-9|NA
TGTGCCAGCAGCCAAGGGCCAAGCTCTGGAAACACCATATATTTT
CASSQGPSSGNTIYF
>TRBJ1-6|NA|TRBV12-3/TRBV12-4|NA
TGTGCCAGCAGCGGACAGTCTGTGAGAGGTTGGCCCCTCCACTTT
CASSGQSVRGWPLHF
>TRBJ2-1|many|TRBV5-1|TRBD1
TGCGCCAGCAGCGCGCAGAGGGACAGGATAAGCAATGAGCAGTTCTTC
CASSAQRDRISNEQFF
>TRBJ2-5|NA|TRBV11-3|NA
TGTGCCAGCAGCTCGTGGTCGGGTGACGAGACCCAGTACTTC
CASSSWSGDETQYF
>TRBJ2-7|few|TRBV11-1|NA
TGTGCCAGCAGCCCGTCGAGTGGGCAGTACTTC
CASSPSSGQYF
>TRBJ2-5|many|TRBV20-1|NA
TGCAGTGCTAGGGGAGTCTACCCAGTAGGAGAGACCCAGTACTTC
CSARGVYPVGETQYF
>TRBJ2-5|many|TRBV7-9|TRBD2
TGTGCCAGCAGCTCCTTTAGCGGGGTAGAGACCCAGTACTTC
CASSSFSGVETQYF
>TRBJ2-2|NA|TRBV12-3/TRBV12-4|TRBD2
TGTGCCAGCGTGCCGGACCGTGTGGGAGGGCCGATCGGGGAGCTGTTTTTT
CASVPDRVGGPIGELFF
>TRBJ2-1|few|TRBV15|NA
TGTGCCACCAGCAGAGAAGAGGGGGGGTACAATGAGCAGTTCTTC
CATSREEGGYNEQFF
>TRBJ2-3|few|TRBV7-2|TRBD2
TGTGCCAGCAGCTTAGTTGGGACTAACACAGATACGCAGTATTTT
CASSLVGTNTDTQYF
>TRBJ2-1|many|TRBV5-5|NA
TGTGCCAGCAGCTGGCATCCTAGTAGTACCCAGTTCTTC
CASSWHPSSTQFF
>TRBJ2-1|NA|TRBV7-8|NA
TGTGCCAGCAGCAAGGAGGCTGCTCTCACCTCCTCCTACAATGAGCAGTTCTTC
CASSKEAALTSSYNEQFF
>TRBJ1-2|many|TRBV20-1|NA
TGCAGTGCTAGGCCCCTGCACTATGGCTACACCTTC
CSARPLHYGYTF
>TRBJ1-2|NA|TRBV5-1|TRBD1
TGCGCCAGCAGCCGGACAGGGGACTATGTCTACACCTTC
CASSRTGDYVYTF
>TRBJ2-7|many|TRBV28|NA
TGTGCCAGCAGTTCCGGGACATTAAACTACGAGCAGTACTTC
CASSSGTLNYEQYF
>TRBJ2-5|many|TRBV28|TRBD1
TGTGCCAGCAGTCCTCGGACAGGACCACGGGCCCAGTACTTC
CASSPRTGPRAQYF
>TRBJ2-2|NA|TRBV27|NA
TGTGCCAGCAGCGCGACTAGGCCCACCGGGGAGCTGTTTTTT
CASSATRPTGELFF
>TRBJ2-7|NA|TRBV12-3/TRBV12-4|NA
TGTGCCAGCAGTTTGGCGACTCTCGGGACCTACGAGCAGTACTTC
CASSLATLGTYEQYF
>TRBJ2-3|few|TRBV9|TRBD2
TGTGCCAGCAGCGTAGATCCTAGCGGGGGGCAGGATACGCAGTATTTT
CASSVDPSGGQDTQYF
>TRBJ2-7|few|TRBV28|NA
TGTGCCAGCAGTTTATCCCCGGACTTCGATACCTACGAGCAGTACTTC
CASSLSPDFDTYEQYF
>TRBJ2-1|NA|TRBV20-1|NA
TGCAGTGCTAGGAGACTAGACAATGAGCAGTTCTTC
CSARRLDNEQFF
>TRBJ1-1|few|TRBV3-1|TRBD1
TGTGCCAGCAGACAATCCGATCAGGGGGCGAGAGCTGAAGCTTTCTTT
CASRQSDQGARAEAFF
>TRBJ1-2|NA|TRBV20-1|NA
TGCAGTGCTTCTGCGGGACGTAGTTATGGCTACACCTTC
CSASAGRSYGYTF
>TRBJ2-1|NA|TRBV7-2|NA
TGTGCCAGCAGCTTAGACAGCCCCTCCTACAATGAGCAGTTCTTC
CASSLDSPSYNEQFF
>TRBJ2-3|many|TRBV28|NA
TGTGCCAGCAGTCCTCCGGGTGGGACAGATACGCAGTATTTT
CASSPPGGTDTQYF
>TRBJ2-7|many|TRBV20-1|TRBD2
TGCAGTGGGGAGCGGGGGCTGTCTACCTACGAGCAGTACTTC
CSGERGLSTYEQYF
>TRBJ2-5|few|TRBV2|NA
TGTGCCAGCGGTGGGGACCACCAAGAGACCCAGTACTTC
CASGGDHQETQYF
>TRBJ1-1|few|TRBV12-3/TRBV12-4|NA
TGTGCCAGCATCTCGGACGGGGGCTACACTGAAGCTTTCTTT
CASISDGGYTEAFF
>TRBJ2-3|many|TRBV29-1|NA
TGCAGCGTTGACCGCAGCACAGATACGCAGTATTTT
CSVDRSTDTQYF
>TRBJ2-2|few|TRBV7-9|NA
TGTGCCAGCAGCTTAGGAGGCGCCGGGGAGCTGTTTTTT
CASSLGGAGELFF
>TRBJ1-5|NA|TRBV12-3/TRBV12-4|TRBD1
TGTGCCAGCAGTTCCGACAGGGGGCGAGGCCAGCCCCAGCATTTT
CASSSDRGRGQPQHF
>TRBJ1-1|many|TRBV5-1|NA
TGCGCCAGCGCTCAACAGGGATACACTGAAGCTTTCTTT
CASAQQGYTEAFF
>TRBJ1-6|few|TRBV20-1|TRBD1
TGCAGTGCAGGGACAGGGGGCTCCTCGTCCCTCCACTTT
CSAGTGGSSSLHF
>TRBJ2-6|few|TRBV20-1|NA
TGCAGTGCTAGAGAGGCGTCTGGGGCCAACGTCCTGACTTTC
CSAREASGANVLTF
>TRBJ2-1|many|TRBV5-1|TRBD2
TGCGCCAGCAGCTCCAAACGGGGGGGGGCGAATGAGCAGTTCTTC
CASSSKRGGANEQFF
>TRBJ1-2|few|TRBV4-2|NA
TGTGCCAGCAGCCGCAAAGATACCCGAGACAGAGATGGCTACACCTTC
CASSRKDTRDRDGYTF
>TRBJ2-3|NA|TRBV6-1|TRBD2
TGTGCCACCCACGCGCCTAGCGGGGCAGATACGCAGTATTTT
CATHAPSGADTQYF
>TRBJ2-7|many|TRBV12-3/TRBV12-4|NA
TGTGCCAGCAGTTTGGACCCCTTAGGCGAGCAGTACTTC
CASSLDPLGEQYF
>TRBJ2-5|many|TRBV6-1|NA
TGTGCCAGCAGTGCCACTTCCCTGGGAGAGACCCAGTACTTC
CASSATSLGETQYF